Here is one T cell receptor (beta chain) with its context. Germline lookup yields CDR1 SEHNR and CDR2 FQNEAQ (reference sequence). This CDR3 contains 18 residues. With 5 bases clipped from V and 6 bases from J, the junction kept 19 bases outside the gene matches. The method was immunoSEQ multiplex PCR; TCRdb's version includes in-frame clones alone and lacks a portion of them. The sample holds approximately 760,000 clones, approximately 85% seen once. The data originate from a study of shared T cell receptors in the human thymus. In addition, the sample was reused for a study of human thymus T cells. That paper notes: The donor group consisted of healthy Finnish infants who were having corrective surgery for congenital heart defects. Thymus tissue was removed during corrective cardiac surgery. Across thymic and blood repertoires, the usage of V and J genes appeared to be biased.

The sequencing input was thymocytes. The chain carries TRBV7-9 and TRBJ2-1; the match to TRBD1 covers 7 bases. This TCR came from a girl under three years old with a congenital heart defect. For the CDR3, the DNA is TGTGCCAGCAGCCCCATTAGCCCACCGCCGGGACAGTCCAATGAGCAGTTCTTC. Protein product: CASSPISPPPGQSNEQFF.